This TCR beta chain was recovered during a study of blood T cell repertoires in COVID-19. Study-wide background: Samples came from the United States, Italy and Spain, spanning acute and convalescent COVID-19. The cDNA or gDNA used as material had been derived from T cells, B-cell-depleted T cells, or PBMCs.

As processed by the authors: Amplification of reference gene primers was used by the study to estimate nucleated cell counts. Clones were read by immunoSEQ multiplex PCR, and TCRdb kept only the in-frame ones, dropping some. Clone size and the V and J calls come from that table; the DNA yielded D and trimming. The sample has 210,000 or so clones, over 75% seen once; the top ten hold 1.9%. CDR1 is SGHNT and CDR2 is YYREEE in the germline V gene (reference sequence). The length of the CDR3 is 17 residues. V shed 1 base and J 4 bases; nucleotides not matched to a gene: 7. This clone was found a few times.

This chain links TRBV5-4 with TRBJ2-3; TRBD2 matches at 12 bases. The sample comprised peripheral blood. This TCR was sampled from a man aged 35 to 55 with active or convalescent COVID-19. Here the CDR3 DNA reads TGTGCCAGCAGCTTGTTTCCTAGCGGGAGGGCGGCAGATACGCAGTATTTT. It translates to CASSLFPSGRAADTQYF.